This T cell receptor beta chain was identified in a study of CD8 T cells in Susac syndrome. A quantity of roughly 0.5 to 1 ug RNA underwent reverse transcription using random hexamers. The immunoSEQ assay covered 54 Vbeta and 13 Jbeta segments for CDR3. From the immunoSEQ multiplex PCR reads, TCRdb called clonotypes with MiXCR, one entry per CDR3 protein. The table has under 200,000 distinct CDR3 sequences, roughly 94% seen once. The germline V gene encodes CDR1 SEHNR and CDR2 FQNEAQ (reference sequence). V lost 2 bases and J lost 3; bases outside the gene matches: 8. The CDR3 has 16 amino acids. The TCR was taken from a human donor with Susac syndrome. The chain is built from TRBV7-9 and TRBJ2-3; 7 bases are shared with TRBD2. Sequencing input: CD4+ T cells from PBMCs. The CDR3 reads CASSLRGGTTTDTQYF. In DNA, the CDR3 is TGTGCCAGCAGCTTAAGGGGAGGGACTACAACAGATACGCAGTATTTT.